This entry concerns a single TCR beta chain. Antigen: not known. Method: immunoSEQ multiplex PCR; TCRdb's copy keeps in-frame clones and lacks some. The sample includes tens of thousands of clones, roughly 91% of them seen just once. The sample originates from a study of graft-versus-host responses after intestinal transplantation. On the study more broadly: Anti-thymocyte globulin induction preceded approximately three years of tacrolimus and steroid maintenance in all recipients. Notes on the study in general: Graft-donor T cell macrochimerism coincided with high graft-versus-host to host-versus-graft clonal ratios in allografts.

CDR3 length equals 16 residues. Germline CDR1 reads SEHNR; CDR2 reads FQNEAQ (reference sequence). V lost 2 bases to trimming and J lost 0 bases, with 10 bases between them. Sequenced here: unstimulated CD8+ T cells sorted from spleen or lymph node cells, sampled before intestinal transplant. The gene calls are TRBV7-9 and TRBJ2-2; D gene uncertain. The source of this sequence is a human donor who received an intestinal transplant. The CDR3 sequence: CASSLTARSNTGELFF. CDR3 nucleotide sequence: TGTGCCAGCAGCTTAACCGCGAGGTCGAACACCGGGGAGCTGTTTTTT.